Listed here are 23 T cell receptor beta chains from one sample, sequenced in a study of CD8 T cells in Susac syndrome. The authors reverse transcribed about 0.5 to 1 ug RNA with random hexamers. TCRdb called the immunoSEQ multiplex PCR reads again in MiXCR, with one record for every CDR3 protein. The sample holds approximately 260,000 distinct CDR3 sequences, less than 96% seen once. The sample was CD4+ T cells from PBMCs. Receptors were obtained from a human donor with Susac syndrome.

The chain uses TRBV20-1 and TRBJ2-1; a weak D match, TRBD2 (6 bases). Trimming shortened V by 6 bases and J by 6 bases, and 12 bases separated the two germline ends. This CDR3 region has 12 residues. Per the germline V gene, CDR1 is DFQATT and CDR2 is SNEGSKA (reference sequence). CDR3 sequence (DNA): TGCAGTGCCATACTAGCTGTCAATGAGCAGTTCTTC. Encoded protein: CSAILAVNEQFF.

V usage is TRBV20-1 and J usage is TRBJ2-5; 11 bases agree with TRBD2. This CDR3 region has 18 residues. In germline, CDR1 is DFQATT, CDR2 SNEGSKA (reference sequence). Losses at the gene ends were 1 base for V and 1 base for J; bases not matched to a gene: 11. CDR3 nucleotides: TGCAGTGCTAGAGGGCTAGCGGGAGGCTCCGGTGTCCAAGAGACCCAGTACTTC. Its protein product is CSARGLAGGSGVQETQYF.

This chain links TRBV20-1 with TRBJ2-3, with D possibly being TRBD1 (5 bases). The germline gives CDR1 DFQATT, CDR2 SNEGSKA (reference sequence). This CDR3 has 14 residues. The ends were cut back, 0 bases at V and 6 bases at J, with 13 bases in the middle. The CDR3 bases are TGCAGTGCTAGAGAGGGCGGTGGGGCGGATACGCAGTATTTT. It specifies CSAREGGGADTQYF.

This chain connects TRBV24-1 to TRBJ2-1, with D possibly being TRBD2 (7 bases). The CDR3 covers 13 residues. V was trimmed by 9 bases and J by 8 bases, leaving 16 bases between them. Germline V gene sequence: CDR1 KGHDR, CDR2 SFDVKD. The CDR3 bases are TGTGCCACCCGGGGGGAAACAGGGCATGAGCAGTTCTTC. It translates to CATRGETGHEQFF.

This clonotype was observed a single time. CDR3 DNA sequence: TGCAGTACAACGGCGGGAGGCTATGGCTACACCTTC. It encodes CSTTAGGYGYTF. The V call is TRBV20-1, the J call TRBJ1-2, with D unresolved. This CDR3 is 12 amino acids long. Germline V gene sequence: CDR1 DFQATT, CDR2 SNEGSKA (reference sequence). With 8 bases removed from V and 4 bases from J, the gap between germline ends came to 14 bases.

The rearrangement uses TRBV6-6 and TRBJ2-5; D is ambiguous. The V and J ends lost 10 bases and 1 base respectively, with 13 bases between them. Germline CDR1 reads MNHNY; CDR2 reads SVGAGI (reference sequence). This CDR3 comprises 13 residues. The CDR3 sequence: CATLSQVQETQYF. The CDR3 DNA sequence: TGTGCCACCCTCTCTCAGGTCCAAGAGACCCAGTACTTC.

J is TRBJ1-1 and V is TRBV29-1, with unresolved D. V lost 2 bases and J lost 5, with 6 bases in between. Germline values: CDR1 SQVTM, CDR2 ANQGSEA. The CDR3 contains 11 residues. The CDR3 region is CSVEKGTEAFF. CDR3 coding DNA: TGCAGCGTTGAAAAAGGTACTGAAGCTTTCTTT.

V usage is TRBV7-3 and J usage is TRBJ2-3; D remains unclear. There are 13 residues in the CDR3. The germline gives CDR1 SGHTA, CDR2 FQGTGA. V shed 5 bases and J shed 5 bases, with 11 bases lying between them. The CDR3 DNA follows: TGTGCCAGCAGCCCAAATCTCGAAGATACGCAGTATTTT. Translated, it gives CASSPNLEDTQYF.

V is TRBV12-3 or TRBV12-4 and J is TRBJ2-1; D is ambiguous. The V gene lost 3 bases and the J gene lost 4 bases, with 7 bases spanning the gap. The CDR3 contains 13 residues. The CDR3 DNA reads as TGTGCCAGCAGTTTTGCGGAGTACAATGAGCAGTTCTTC. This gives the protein CASSFAEYNEQFF.

CDR3 bases: TGCAGCGTGAGGACAGGTAGCAATCAGCCCCAGCATTTT. It translates to CSVRTGSNQPQHF. The V call is TRBV29-1, the J call TRBJ1-5, with 7 bases lining up with TRBD1. The CDR3 has 13 residues. Germline V CDR1 and CDR2: SQVTM, ANQGSEA. V shed 6 bases, J shed 0 bases, and the junction held 2 bases outside the gene matches.

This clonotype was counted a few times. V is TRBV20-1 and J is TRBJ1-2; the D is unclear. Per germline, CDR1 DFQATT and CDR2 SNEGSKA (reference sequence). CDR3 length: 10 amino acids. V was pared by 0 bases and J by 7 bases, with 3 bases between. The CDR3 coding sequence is TGCAGTGCTAGAGAGGGTGGCTACACCTTC. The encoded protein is CSAREGGYTF.

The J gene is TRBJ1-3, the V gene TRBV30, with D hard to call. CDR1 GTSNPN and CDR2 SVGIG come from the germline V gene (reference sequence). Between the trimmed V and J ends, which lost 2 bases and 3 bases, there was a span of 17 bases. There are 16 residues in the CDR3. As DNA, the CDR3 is TGTGCCTGGAGTCCCCAGTTTGGAGTTCTTGGAAACACCATATATTTT. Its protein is CAWSPQFGVLGNTIYF.

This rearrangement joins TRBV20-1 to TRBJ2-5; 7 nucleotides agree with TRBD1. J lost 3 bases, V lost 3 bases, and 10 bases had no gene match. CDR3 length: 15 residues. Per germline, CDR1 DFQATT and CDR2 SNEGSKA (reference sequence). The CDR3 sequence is CSARGPQGVEETQYF. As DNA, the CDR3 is TGCAGTGCTAGGGGACCGCAGGGGGTCGAAGAGACCCAGTACTTC.

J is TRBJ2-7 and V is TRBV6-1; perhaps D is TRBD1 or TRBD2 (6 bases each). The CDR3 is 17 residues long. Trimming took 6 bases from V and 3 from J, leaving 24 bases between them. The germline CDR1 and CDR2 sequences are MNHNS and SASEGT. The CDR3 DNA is TGTGCCAGCAGGACAGGCGGGCTAGCGAGGATCTTCTACGAGCAGTACTTC. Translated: CASRTGGLARIFYEQYF.

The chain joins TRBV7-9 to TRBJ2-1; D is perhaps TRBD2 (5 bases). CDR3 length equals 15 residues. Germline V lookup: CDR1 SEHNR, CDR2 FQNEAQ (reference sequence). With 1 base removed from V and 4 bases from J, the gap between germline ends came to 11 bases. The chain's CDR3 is CASSLGTPAYNEQFF. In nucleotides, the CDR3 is TGTGCCAGCAGCTTAGGGACTCCTGCTTACAATGAGCAGTTCTTC.

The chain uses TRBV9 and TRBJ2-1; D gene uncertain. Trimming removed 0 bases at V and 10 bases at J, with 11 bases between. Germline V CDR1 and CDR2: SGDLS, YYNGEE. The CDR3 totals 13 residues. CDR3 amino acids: CASSVGSMLEQFF. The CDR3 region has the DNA TGTGCCAGCAGCGTAGGGTCTATGCTCGAGCAGTTCTTC.

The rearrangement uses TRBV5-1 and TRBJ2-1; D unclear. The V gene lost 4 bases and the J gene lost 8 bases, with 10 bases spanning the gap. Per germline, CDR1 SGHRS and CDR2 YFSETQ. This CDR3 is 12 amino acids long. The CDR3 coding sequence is TGCGCCAGCAGCGATAGCTTGTATGAGCAGTTCTTC. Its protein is CASSDSLYEQFF.

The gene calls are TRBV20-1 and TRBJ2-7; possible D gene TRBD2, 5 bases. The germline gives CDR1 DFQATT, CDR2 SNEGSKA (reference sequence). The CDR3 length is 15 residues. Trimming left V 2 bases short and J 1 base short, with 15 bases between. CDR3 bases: TGCAGTGCTAGAAACGCCCCGGGGTCGTCCTACGAGCAGTACTTC. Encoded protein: CSARNAPGSSYEQYF.

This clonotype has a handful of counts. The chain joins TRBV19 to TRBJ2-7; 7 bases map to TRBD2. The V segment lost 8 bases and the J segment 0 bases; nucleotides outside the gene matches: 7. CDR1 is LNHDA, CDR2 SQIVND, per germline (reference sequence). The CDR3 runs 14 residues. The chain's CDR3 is CASSPSGNSYEQYF. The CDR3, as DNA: TGTGCCAGTTCTCCTAGCGGCAACTCCTACGAGCAGTACTTC. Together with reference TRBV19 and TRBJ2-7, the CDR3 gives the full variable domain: DGGITQSPKYLFRKEGQNVTLSCEQNLNHDAMYWYRQDPGQGLRLIYYSQIVNDFQKGDIAEGYSVSREKKESFPLTVTSAQKNPTAFYLCASSPSGNSYEQYFGPGTRLTVT.

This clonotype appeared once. CDR3: CASSQPRTSYNEQFF. Here the CDR3 DNA reads TGTGCCAGCAGCCAACCCAGGACATCCTACAATGAGCAGTTCTTC. This chain uses TRBV3-1 with TRBJ2-1; possible D gene TRBD1, 5 bases. Germline assignment: CDR1 LGHDT and CDR2 YNNKEL (reference sequence). With 2 bases removed from V and 1 base from J, the gap between germline ends came to 9 bases. CDR3 length equals 15 residues.

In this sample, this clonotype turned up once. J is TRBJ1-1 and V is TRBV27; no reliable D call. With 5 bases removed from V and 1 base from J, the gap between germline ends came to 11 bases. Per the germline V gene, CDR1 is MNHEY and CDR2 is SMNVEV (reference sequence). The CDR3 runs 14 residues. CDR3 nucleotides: TGTGCCAGCAGTCGGGGTTACAAGAACACTGAAGCTTTCTTT. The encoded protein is CASSRGYKNTEAFF.

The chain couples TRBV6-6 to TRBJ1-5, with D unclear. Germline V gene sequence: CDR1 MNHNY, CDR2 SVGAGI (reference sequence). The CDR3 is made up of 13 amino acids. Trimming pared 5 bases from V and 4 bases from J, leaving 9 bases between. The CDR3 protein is CASSNPQNQPQHF. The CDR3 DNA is TGTGCCAGCAGTAATCCGCAGAATCAGCCCCAGCATTTT.

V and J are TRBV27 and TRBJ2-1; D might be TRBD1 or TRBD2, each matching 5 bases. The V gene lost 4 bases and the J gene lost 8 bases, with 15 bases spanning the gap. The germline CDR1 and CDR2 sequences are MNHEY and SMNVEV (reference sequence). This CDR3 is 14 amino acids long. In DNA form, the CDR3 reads TGTGCCAGCAGTTCTCGATCGACAGCGGATGAGCAGTTCTTC. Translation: CASSSRSTADEQFF.